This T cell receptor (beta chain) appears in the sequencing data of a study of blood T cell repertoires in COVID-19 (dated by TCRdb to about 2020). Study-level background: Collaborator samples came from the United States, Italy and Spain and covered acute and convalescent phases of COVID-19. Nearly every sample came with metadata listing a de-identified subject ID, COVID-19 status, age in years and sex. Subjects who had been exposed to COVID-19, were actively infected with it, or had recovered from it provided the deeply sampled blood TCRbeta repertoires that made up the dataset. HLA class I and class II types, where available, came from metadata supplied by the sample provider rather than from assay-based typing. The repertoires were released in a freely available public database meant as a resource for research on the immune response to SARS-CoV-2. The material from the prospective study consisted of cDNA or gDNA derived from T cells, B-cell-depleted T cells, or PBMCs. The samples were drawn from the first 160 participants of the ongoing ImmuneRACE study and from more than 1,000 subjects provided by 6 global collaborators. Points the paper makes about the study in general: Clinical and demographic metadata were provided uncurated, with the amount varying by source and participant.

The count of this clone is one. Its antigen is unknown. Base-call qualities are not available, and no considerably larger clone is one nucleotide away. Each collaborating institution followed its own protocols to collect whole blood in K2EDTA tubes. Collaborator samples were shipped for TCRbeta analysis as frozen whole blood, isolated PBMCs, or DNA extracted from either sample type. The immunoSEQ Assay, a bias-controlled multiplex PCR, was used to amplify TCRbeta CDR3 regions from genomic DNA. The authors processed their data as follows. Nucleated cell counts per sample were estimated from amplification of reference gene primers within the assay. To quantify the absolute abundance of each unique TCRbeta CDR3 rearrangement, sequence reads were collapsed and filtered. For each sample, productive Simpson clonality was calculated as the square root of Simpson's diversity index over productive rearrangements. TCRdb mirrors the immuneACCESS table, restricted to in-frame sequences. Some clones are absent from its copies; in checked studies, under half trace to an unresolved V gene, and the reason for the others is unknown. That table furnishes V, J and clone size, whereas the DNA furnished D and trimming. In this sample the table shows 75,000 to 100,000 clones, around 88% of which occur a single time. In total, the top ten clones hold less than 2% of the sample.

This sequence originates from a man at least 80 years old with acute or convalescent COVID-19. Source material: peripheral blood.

The sequenced DNA: TGTGCCAGCGTAGGGAGGTGGTCTGAAGAGACCCAGTACTTC. The resulting protein is CASVGRWSEETQYF. The rearranged segments are TRBV2 and TRBJ2-5; tentative D gene TRBD2, with 6 bases matching. A distance of 16 bases separates the germline ends of V and J, which lose 8 bases and 3 bases respectively. The CDR3 runs 14 residues from the cysteine to the phenylalanine. Solely the CDR3 DNA is kept, with 42 bases framed from the first base. The CDR1 and CDR2 encoded by the germline V gene are SNHLY and FYNNEI.